The T cell receptor (beta chain) under discussion was sequenced for a study of cytomegalovirus exposure and HLA in healthy donors. TCRdb's table, derived via immunoSEQ multiplex PCR, lists solely in-frame clones and lacks some. The table records 110,000 or so clones, about 82% of them present only once. This CDR3 is built from 15 residues. Germline CDR1 is SGHDT and CDR2 is YYEEEE. The V gene end was trimmed by 0 bases and the J gene end by 6 bases; junction bases not matched to a gene: 4. This clone is a singleton in its sample. Its specificity is not known. General study results and limits: Most TCRs appeared rarely, but some public TCRs recurred in many donors. Among TCR beta chains, those listed as cytomegalovirus-associated numbered about 160. Cytomegalovirus status was reportedly diagnosed by the classifier with high sensitivity and specificity. In vitro checks showed that a few CMV-associated chains really do target CMV antigens.

The TCR sequence derives from a man aged 18-30 years in good health and CMV-seronegative. Sample: PBMCs. The chain combines TRBV5-6 with TRBJ1-5; 9 nucleotides align to TRBD1. The DNA for the CDR3 is TGTGCCAGCAGCTTGGGACAGGGGGTAGGTCAGCCCCAGCATTTT. Translation gives CASSLGQGVGQPQHF. The variable domain in full, completed from reference TRBV5-6 and TRBJ1-5, reads DAGVTQSPTHLIKTRGQQVTLRCSPKSGHDTVSWYQQALGQGPQFIFQYYEEEERQRGNFPDRFSGHQFPNYSSELNVNALLLGDSALYLCASSLGQGVGQPQHFGDGTRLSIL.